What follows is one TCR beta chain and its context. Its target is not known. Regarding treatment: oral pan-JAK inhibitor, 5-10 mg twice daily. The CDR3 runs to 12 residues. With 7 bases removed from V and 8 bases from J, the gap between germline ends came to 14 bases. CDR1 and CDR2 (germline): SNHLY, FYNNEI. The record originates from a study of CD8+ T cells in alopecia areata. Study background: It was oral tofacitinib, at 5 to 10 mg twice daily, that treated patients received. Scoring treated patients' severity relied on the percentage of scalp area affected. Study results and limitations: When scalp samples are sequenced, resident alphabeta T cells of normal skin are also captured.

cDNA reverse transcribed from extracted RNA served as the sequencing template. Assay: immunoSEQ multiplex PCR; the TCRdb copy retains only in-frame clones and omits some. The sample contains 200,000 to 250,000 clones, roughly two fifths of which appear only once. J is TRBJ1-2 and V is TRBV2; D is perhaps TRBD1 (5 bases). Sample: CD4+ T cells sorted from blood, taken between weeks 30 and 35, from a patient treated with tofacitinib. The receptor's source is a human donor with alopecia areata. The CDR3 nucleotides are TGTGCCAGCATGGGGCCCGGAGGAGGCTACACCTTC. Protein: CASMGPGGGYTF.